This TCR beta chain was recovered during a study of T cell responses to AZD1222 COVID-19 vaccine. Study-level results: Vaccine-associated CD4 TCRs ranged over spike, dominating at 160-218 and 743-854. Elevations in Spike-specific TCR breadth and depth followed administration of two AZD1222 doses. Clonal diversity may have been underestimated in mostly white British donors.

The ends were cut back, 1 base at V and 3 bases at J, with 6 bases in the middle. The CDR3 length is 14 residues. Germline values: CDR1 SEHNR, CDR2 FQNEAQ (reference sequence). On this clone: Its antigen is unidentified.

The repertoire was sequenced with immunoSEQ multiplex PCR; TCRdb's copy has only in-frame clones and lacks some. The repertoire holds more than 95,000 clones, with less than 95% as singletons. This clonotype was obtained from an adult in good health. The chain couples TRBV7-9 to TRBJ2-2; a possible D gene is TRBD1 (5 bases). The sample consisted of peripheral blood, taken on day 0 of MenACWY control vaccination. DNA for the CDR3: TGTGCCAGCAGCTTAGGACAGCACACCGGGGAGCTGTTTTTT. Encoded protein: CASSLGQHTGELFF.